The 27 T cell receptor beta chains reported below all come from one sample, sequenced in a study of cytomegalovirus exposure and HLA in healthy donors. TCRdb's copy holds only in-frame clones and misses some; the assay was immunoSEQ multiplex PCR. The sample contains tens of thousands of clones, approximately 92% of which appear only once. The sample comprised PBMCs. The receptors were sampled from a man younger than 35 in good health and CMV-seropositive.

This chain joins TRBV9 and TRBJ2-7; possible D gene TRBD1, 6 bases. Per germline, CDR1 SGDLS and CDR2 YYNGEE. Trimming stripped 3 bases from V and 2 bases from J, with 12 bases between. This CDR3 is 14 amino acids long. The CDR3 nucleotides are TGTGCCAGCAGCGCCTACAGGGAGCCCTACGAGCAGTACTTC. Protein product: CASSAYREPYEQYF.

The V and J genes are TRBV19 and TRBJ2-2; 10 bases agree with TRBD2. With V trimmed by 1 base and J by 0 bases, 5 bases remained unmatched. Looked up from germline, CDR1 is LNHDA and CDR2 is SQIVND (reference sequence). The CDR3 loop spans 18 amino acids. CDR3 in amino acids: CASSIAPLAGANTGELFF. The CDR3 DNA reads TGTGCCAGTAGTATAGCCCCCCTAGCGGGAGCGAACACCGGGGAGCTGTTTTTT.

This clone appeared a single time. V is TRBV11-2 and J is TRBJ2-6, with D possibly being TRBD1 (6 bases). The CDR3 loop spans 17 amino acids. V lost 5 bases and J lost 0, with 14 bases in between. CDR1 and CDR2 (germline): SGHAT, FQNNGV. CDR3 amino acids: CASSPRTVYSGANVLTF. Here the CDR3 DNA reads TGTGCCAGCAGCCCTCGGACAGTTTACTCTGGGGCCAACGTCCTGACTTTC.

This CDR3 reads CASSLVRASGRAGNEQFF. The CDR3, as DNA: TGTGCCAGCAGCTTAGTGCGGGCTAGCGGGAGGGCTGGCAATGAGCAGTTCTTC. This chain uses TRBV11-2 with TRBJ2-1; 12 bases are a match to TRBD2. Germline-derived CDR1 and CDR2 are SGHAT and FQNNGV. The CDR3 is made up of 18 amino acids. After removal of 1 base from V and 6 bases from J, the junction contained 10 bases not matched to a gene.

The chain has TRBV27 and TRBJ1-1, with D maybe TRBD1 (5 bases). V dropped 6 bases and J dropped 0 bases, with 14 bases sitting between them. The CDR3 has 15 amino acids. From germline, CDR1 is MNHEY and CDR2 SMNVEV (reference sequence). The CDR3 here is CASRTMTAMNTEAFF. The CDR3, as DNA: TGTGCCAGCAGAACCATGACAGCTATGAACACTGAAGCTTTCTTT.

V and J are TRBV6-1 and TRBJ2-1; 7 bases map to TRBD1. Germline CDR1 MNHNS, CDR2 SASEGT. Trimming cost V 6 bases and J 0 bases; bases outside gene matches: 8. This CDR3 spans 16 amino acids. The DNA of the CDR3 is TGTGCCAGCAGAGAACAGGGGCCAAGCTCCTACAATGAGCAGTTCTTC. The encoded protein is CASREQGPSSYNEQFF.

The chain combines TRBV5-6 with TRBJ2-5; D not certain. Germline values: CDR1 SGHDT, CDR2 YYEEEE. Trimming shortened V by 3 bases and J by 5 bases, and 5 bases separated the two germline ends. The CDR3 loop spans 11 amino acids. This CDR3 reads CASSSPETQYF. Here the CDR3 DNA reads TGTGCCAGCAGCTCCCCGGAGACCCAGTACTTC.

In its sample, this clone was seen once. The J gene is TRBJ2-7, the V gene TRBV9; 8 positions match TRBD1. Trimming at V came to 0 bases and at J to 2 bases, leaving 4 bases not matched to a gene. CDR1 and CDR2 from the germline V gene are SGDLS and YYNGEE. The CDR3 has 15 amino acids. The CDR3 DNA is TGTGCCAGCAGCGTAGGCGCAGGGGGCACCTACGAGCAGTACTTC. Its protein product is CASSVGAGGTYEQYF.

This clone was picked up a small number of times. The V call is TRBV6-4, the J call TRBJ2-2; 9 nucleotides match TRBD2. CDR1 and CDR2 from the germline V gene are MRHNA and SNTAGT. The length of the CDR3 is 15 residues. Trimming cost V 7 bases and J 3 bases; bases outside gene matches: 6. CDR3 nucleotides: TGTGCCAGCACCCCGATAGCGGGAGACACCGGGGAGCTGTTTTTT. It translates to CASTPIAGDTGELFF.

V and J are TRBV9 and TRBJ2-7; 9 positions agree with TRBD1. The CDR3 runs to 15 residues. V lost 0 bases to trimming and J lost 7 bases; unmatched junction nucleotides: 8. CDR1 SGDLS and CDR2 YYNGEE come from the germline V gene. CDR3 residues: CASSVVGGDRDEQYF. DNA of the CDR3: TGTGCCAGCAGCGTAGTGGGTGGGGACAGGGATGAGCAGTACTTC.

This clone appeared once. The chain is built from TRBV19 and TRBJ2-5, with D perhaps matching TRBD1 (6 bases). From germline, CDR1 is LNHDA and CDR2 SQIVND (reference sequence). V lost 6 bases, J lost 3 bases, and 17 bases lay in between. The CDR3 contains 15 residues. The CDR3 bases are TGTGCCAGTAGGCTCCACGGACAGCTCGAAGAGACCCAGTACTTC. Protein: CASRLHGQLEETQYF. Full variable domain (rest looked up from reference TRBV19 and TRBJ2-5): DGGITQSPKYLFRKEGQNVTLSCEQNLNHDAMYWYRQDPGQGLRLIYYSQIVNDFQKGDIAEGYSVSREKKESFPLTVTSAQKNPTAFYLCASRLHGQLEETQYFGPGTRLLVL.

The chain links TRBV7-9 to TRBJ2-3, with D possibly matching TRBD2 (6 bases). Germline values: CDR1 SEHNR, CDR2 FQNEAQ (reference sequence). This CDR3 has 14 residues. Trimming stripped 5 bases from V and 4 bases from J, with 13 bases between. Here the CDR3 reads CASSPRLVADTQYF. The CDR3 nucleotides read TGTGCCAGCAGCCCCCGACTAGTCGCAGATACGCAGTATTTT.

CDR3 bases: TGTGCCAGCAGGCCGATTCCGGGACTAGCGGGAGAGGGGGATAGCACAGATACGCAGTATTTT. As protein: CASRPIPGLAGEGDSTDTQYF. This sequence joins TRBV2 and TRBJ2-3, with 14 nucleotides matching TRBD2. CDR3 length equals 21 residues. Germline CDR1 is SNHLY and CDR2 is FYNNEI. The trim removed 6 bases at V and 0 bases at J, leaving 17 bases unmatched.

The chain is built from TRBV28 and TRBJ1-5, with a weak D call TRBD1 (5 bases). The CDR3 has 15 residues. Looked up from germline, CDR1 is MDHEN and CDR2 is SYDVKM. The germline V and J ends were trimmed by 3 bases and 0 bases, with 9 bases remaining between them. The CDR3 DNA reads as TGTGCCAGCAGTTTGGAGGGGAATAGCAATCAGCCCCAGCATTTT. This gives the protein CASSLEGNSNQPQHF.

The V and J genes are TRBV11-2 and TRBJ2-2, with 10 positions matching TRBD2. J was trimmed by 5 bases and V by 2 bases; bases with no gene match: 11. The CDR3 contains 18 residues. Germline CDR1 SGHAT, CDR2 FQNNGV. The CDR3 is CASSLRFSGRRLTGELFF. The DNA for the CDR3 is TGTGCCAGCAGCTTAAGGTTTAGCGGGAGGAGGTTAACCGGGGAGCTGTTTTTT.

The genes are TRBV9 and TRBJ2-1; TRBD2 matches 7 bases. V was pared by 0 bases and J by 2 bases, with 8 bases of the junction left unmatched. This CDR3 contains 17 residues. Germline V CDR1 and CDR2: SGDLS, YYNGEE. CDR3 loop: CASSVDLGSGTYNEQFF. In DNA form, the CDR3 reads TGTGCCAGCAGCGTAGACCTTGGGAGCGGGACCTACAATGAGCAGTTCTTC.

The rearrangement joins TRBV7-2 to TRBJ1-1, with TRBD1 as a possible D gene (5 bases). The CDR3 sequence is 13 residues long. In germline, CDR1 is SGHTA, CDR2 FQGNSA. Trimming cost V 3 bases and J 1 base, with 6 bases left between them. The CDR3 loop reads CASSLQGNTEAFF. DNA of the CDR3: TGTGCCAGCAGCTTGCAGGGGAACACTGAAGCTTTCTTT.

This clone was seen a handful of times. This chain joins TRBV5-4 and TRBJ2-1; 10 positions match TRBD2. Losses at the gene ends were 4 bases for V and 10 bases for J; bases not matched to a gene: 14. The CDR3 is 16 amino acids. The germline CDR1 and CDR2 sequences are SGHNT and YYREEE (reference sequence). Written as DNA, the CDR3 is TGTGCCAGCAGCCGATTCGGCCCTAGCGGGAGTGTAGAGCAGTTCTTC. It specifies CASSRFGPSGSVEQFF.

The chain has TRBV19 and TRBJ1-3; TRBD1 agrees at 7 bases. The V gene end was trimmed by 6 bases and the J gene end by 0 bases; junction bases not matched to a gene: 5. Germline V gives CDR1 LNHDA, CDR2 SQIVND (reference sequence). This CDR3 has 15 amino acids. The CDR3 loop reads CASSRQGLSGNTIYF. In nucleotides, the CDR3 is TGTGCCAGTAGCCGACAGGGTCTCTCTGGAAACACCATATATTTT. The full variable domain, rest sourced from reference TRBV19 and TRBJ1-3, is DGGITQSPKYLFRKEGQNVTLSCEQNLNHDAMYWYRQDPGQGLRLIYYSQIVNDFQKGDIAEGYSVSREKKESFPLTVTSAQKNPTAFYLCASSRQGLSGNTIYFGEGSWLTVV.

This rearrangement joins TRBV5-1 to TRBJ2-7; no reliable D call. Germline loops: CDR1 SGHRS, CDR2 YFSETQ. V dropped 1 base and J dropped 0 bases, with 20 bases sitting between them. The CDR3 length is 18 residues. CDR3 in DNA: TGCGCCAGCAGCTTGCAACCGGCGGCCGTGACCCTCTCCTACGAGCAGTACTTC. It yields the protein CASSLQPAAVTLSYEQYF. Filled out from reference TRBV5-1 and TRBJ2-7, the complete variable domain reads KAGVTQTPRYLIKTRGQQVTLSCSPISGHRSVSWYQQTPGQGLQFLFEYFSETQRNKGNFPGRFSGRQFSNSRSEMNVSTLELGDSALYLCASSLQPAAVTLSYEQYFGPGTRLTVT.

This chain connects TRBV19 to TRBJ2-6; no clear D. Trimming took 6 bases from V and 0 from J, leaving 12 bases between them. The germline V gene encodes CDR1 LNHDA and CDR2 SQIVND (reference sequence). The CDR3 is 16 residues long. CDR3 region: CASSPYRNSGANVLTF. The CDR3 nucleotides read TGTGCCAGTAGCCCATACAGAAACTCTGGGGCCAACGTCCTGACTTTC.

The rearrangement links TRBV4-1 to TRBJ2-1, with 7 bases lining up with TRBD1. The germline gives CDR1 MGHRA, CDR2 YSYEKL. The length of the CDR3 is 14 residues. The V segment lost 4 bases and the J segment 4 bases; nucleotides outside the gene matches: 4. CDR3: CASSPGQMYNEQFF. The CDR3 region has the DNA TGCGCCAGCAGCCCGGGACAGATGTACAATGAGCAGTTCTTC.

The chain links TRBV5-1 to TRBJ1-2; the D is unclear. CDR3 length equals 14 residues. V gave up 5 bases and J gave up 8 bases, with 19 bases separating them. CDR1 is SGHRS, CDR2 YFSETQ, per germline. The CDR3 spells CASRTEGRLGGYTF. In DNA form, the CDR3 reads TGCGCCAGCAGAACGGAGGGCCGACTGGGGGGCTACACCTTC.

J is TRBJ2-1 and V is TRBV27; 7 nucleotides match TRBD2. CDR3 length: 16 residues. Trimming took 4 bases from V and 4 from J; bases not matched to a gene: 10. Germline CDR1 and CDR2: MNHEY and SMNVEV (reference sequence). CDR3 in amino acids: CASSSPASGVYNEQFF. In nucleotides, the CDR3 is TGTGCCAGCAGTTCCCCGGCTAGCGGAGTTTACAATGAGCAGTTCTTC.

This chain uses TRBV28 with TRBJ2-7; 8 nucleotides match TRBD2. Trimming cost V 8 bases and J 4 bases; bases outside gene matches: 10. The germline CDR1 and CDR2 sequences are MDHEN and SYDVKM. CDR3 size: 14 residues. The CDR3 coding sequence is TGTGCCAGCTCTGGAGTAGCGGGATTTTACGAGCAGTACTTC. This encodes CASSGVAGFYEQYF.

The chain carries TRBV7-9 and TRBJ2-3; 7 bases are a match to TRBD1. Germline CDR1 SEHNR, CDR2 FQNEAQ (reference sequence). Trimming at V came to 3 bases and at J to 2 bases, leaving 8 bases not matched to a gene. The CDR3 contains 16 residues. CDR3 residues: CASSFPGQINTDTQYF. The DNA of the CDR3 is TGTGCCAGCAGCTTCCCGGGACAGATTAACACAGATACGCAGTATTTT. Using reference TRBV7-9 and TRBJ2-3 for the parts outside the CDR3, the full variable domain is DTGVSQNPRHKITKRGQNVTFRCDPISEHNRLYWYRQTLGQGPEFLTYFQNEAQLEKSRLLSDRFSAERPKGSFSTLEIQRTEQGDSAMYLCASSFPGQINTDTQYFGPGTRLTVL.

This rearrangement joins TRBV12-5 to TRBJ2-1; TRBD2 agrees at 8 bases. Germline CDR1 LGHNT, CDR2 FRNRAP. After removal of 2 bases from V and 3 bases from J, the junction contained 6 bases not matched to a gene. The CDR3 runs to 16 residues. As DNA, the CDR3 is TGTGCTAGTGGTTTGTCGGAACTAGCGGACTACAATGAGCAGTTCTTC. Residues: CASGLSELADYNEQFF.